The 21 T cell receptor beta chains given below trace back to one sample, sequenced in a study of T cell changes during pregnancy in multiple sclerosis. Clones were sequenced by immunoSEQ multiplex PCR, and TCRdb holds only the in-frame ones, with some missing. The top ten hold less than 0.75% of the sample, which has approximately 44,000 clones, roughly nine tenths seen once. Sequencing was performed on CD4+ T cells from peripheral blood mononuclear cells, taken before pregnancy. These receptors were taken from a female donor with multiple sclerosis, enrolled in a pregnancy study.

The chain is built from TRBV7-9 and TRBJ2-5, with 8 bases lining up with TRBD2. V shed 5 bases, J shed 3 bases, and the junction held 5 bases outside the gene matches. CDR3 length: 14 amino acids. CDR1 is SEHNR, CDR2 FQNEAQ, per germline (reference sequence). CDR3 sequence reads: CASSPGTSKETQYF. The CDR3 bases are TGTGCCAGCAGCCCAGGGACTAGTAAAGAGACCCAGTACTTC.

The chain recombines TRBV11-2 with TRBJ1-3; possibly TRBD1 for D (5 bases). Trimming took off 1 base at V and 8 bases at J, with 9 bases between the two ends. The CDR3 has 13 residues. Looked up from germline, CDR1 is SGHAT and CDR2 is FQNNGV. In nucleotides, the CDR3 is TGTGCCAGCAGCTTAGGGAAAGGGGACACCATATATTTT. The encoded protein is CASSLGKGDTIYF.

The V call is TRBV11-2, the J call TRBJ2-7; 8 bases map to TRBD1. The CDR3 runs 13 residues. Germline CDR1 reads SGHAT; CDR2 reads FQNNGV. V lost 1 base to trimming and J lost 6 bases; unmatched junction nucleotides: 2. The CDR3 DNA reads TGTGCCAGCAGCTTAGCTGGGACAGGCGAGCAGTACTTC. It codes for CASSLAGTGEQYF.

This chain joins TRBV7-2 and TRBJ1-1; no definite D call. CDR1 and CDR2 from the germline V gene are SGHTA and FQGNSA. The germline V and J ends were trimmed by 5 bases and 5 bases, with 21 bases remaining between them. The CDR3 covers 16 residues. CDR3 nucleotides: TGTGCCAGCAGCCCGTGGGAGGGTGGGCCTAGAACTGAAGCTTTCTTT. It encodes CASSPWEGGPRTEAFF. Full variable domain (remainder filled in from reference TRBV7-2 and TRBJ1-1): GAGVSQSPSNKVTEKGKDVELRCDPISGHTALYWYRQSLGQGLEFLIYFQGNSAPDKSGLPSDRFSAERTGGSVSTLTIQRTQQEDSAVYLCASSPWEGGPRTEAFFGQGTRLTVV.

The chain carries TRBV7-2 and TRBJ1-3; no definite D call. The CDR3 contains 15 residues. The V and J ends lost 1 base and 0 bases respectively, with 7 bases between them. Per germline, CDR1 SGHTA and CDR2 FQGNSA. The CDR3 loop reads CASSLERISGNTIYF. The CDR3 nucleotides are TGTGCCAGCAGCTTAGAGCGGATCTCTGGAAACACCATATATTTT.

This chain connects TRBV2 to TRBJ1-2; 7 bases are shared with TRBD1. Germline V gene data show CDR1 as SNHLY and CDR2 as FYNNEI. CDR3 length: 13 residues. V lost 6 bases to trimming and J lost 2 bases; unmatched junction nucleotides: 3. The CDR3 DNA follows: TGTGCCAGCAGGGTGGGACAGAACTATGGCTACACCTTC. It codes for CASRVGQNYGYTF.

This clone was observed a single time. The chain recombines TRBV10-3 with TRBJ2-1; possibly TRBD1 for D (6 bases). Germline-derived CDR1 and CDR2 are ENHRY and SYGVKD. The CDR3 covers 16 residues. V lost 7 bases and J lost 0, with 16 bases in between. The CDR3 DNA reads as TGTGCCATCAACTCGAGGACAGCGAGCTCCTACAATGAGCAGTTCTTC. Protein product: CAINSRTASSYNEQFF.

The CDR3 protein is CAWRSDRSGEQFF. Here the CDR3 DNA reads TGTGCCTGGAGATCGGACAGGTCAGGGGAGCAGTTCTTC. The J gene is TRBJ2-1, the V gene TRBV30, with 7 bases that match TRBD1. The CDR3 is 13 residues long. Germline V CDR1 and CDR2: GTSNPN, SVGIG (reference sequence). The junction had 9 bases not matched to a gene; V was cut back by 3 bases and J by 10 bases.

V usage is TRBV11-2 and J usage is TRBJ2-7; TRBD1 is a possible D gene (5 bases). Per germline, CDR1 SGHAT and CDR2 FQNNGV. The V and J ends lost 4 bases and 0 bases respectively, with 10 bases between them. CDR3 size: 14 residues. CDR3 nucleotide sequence: TGTGCCAGCAGCTCGGACATGAGCTCCTACGAGCAGTACTTC. Translated: CASSSDMSSYEQYF.

This clone came up once. The V call is TRBV2, the J call TRBJ2-7, with D perhaps matching TRBD2 (7 bases). The CDR3 contains 13 residues. Germline V gene data show CDR1 as SNHLY and CDR2 as FYNNEI. V was shortened by 10 bases and J by 5 bases, with 18 bases between the two germline ends. The DNA for the CDR3 is TGTGCCACAAAGGGGCGGGGGCGAGACGAGCAGTACTTC. Protein product: CATKGRGRDEQYF.

The chain recombines TRBV18 with TRBJ1-1, with D possibly matching TRBD1 (5 bases). With 1 base removed from V and 1 base from J, the gap between germline ends came to 10 bases. Germline V gene data show CDR1 as KGHSH and CDR2 as LQKENI. The CDR3 spans 15 residues. CDR3 nucleotides: TGTGCCAGCTCACCACGGGACTTTTCGAACACTGAAGCTTTCTTT. This encodes CASSPRDFSNTEAFF.

By its share, this clone is medium-sized. The rearrangement joins TRBV7-9 to TRBJ2-1, with TRBD1 matching over 8 bases. Trimming cost V 6 bases and J 3 bases; bases outside gene matches: 7. The germline gives CDR1 SEHNR, CDR2 FQNEAQ (reference sequence). The CDR3 contains 15 residues. The CDR3 here is CASRARDRSYNEQFF. In nucleotides, the CDR3 is TGTGCCAGCAGGGCCCGGGACAGGAGCTACAATGAGCAGTTCTTC.

V is TRBV9 and J is TRBJ2-5; 9 nucleotides match TRBD1. The CDR3 is 15 amino acids. Looked up from germline, CDR1 is SGDLS and CDR2 is YYNGEE. Trimming cost V 1 base and J 5 bases; bases outside gene matches: 6. The CDR3 spells CASSVSGQGGETQYF. CDR3 nucleotides: TGTGCCAGCAGCGTATCGGGACAGGGTGGGGAGACCCAGTACTTC. The whole variable domain, remainder taken from reference TRBV9 and TRBJ2-5, is DSGVTQTPKHLITATGQRVTLRCSPRSGDLSVYWYQQSLDQGLQFLIQYYNGEERAKGNILERFSAQQFPDLHSELNLSSLELGDSALYFCASSVSGQGGETQYFGPGTRLLVL.

The rearrangement links TRBV6-5 to TRBJ1-1; 10 nucleotides align to TRBD1. CDR1 and CDR2 from the germline V gene are MNHEY and SVGAGI. Trimming took 4 bases from V and 6 from J; bases not matched to a gene: 5. The length of the CDR3 is 14 residues. The CDR3 protein is CASSWRQGAAEAFF. The CDR3 coding sequence is TGTGCCAGCAGTTGGCGACAGGGGGCAGCTGAAGCTTTCTTT.

This sequence joins TRBV5-1 and TRBJ2-5; 11 bases are a match to TRBD2. In germline, CDR1 is SGHRS, CDR2 YFSETQ. This CDR3 region has 17 residues. J was trimmed by 5 bases and V by 0 bases; bases with no gene match: 9. The CDR3 protein is CASSLAGSGGVTETQYF. CDR3 coding DNA: TGCGCCAGCAGCTTGGCCGGTAGCGGGGGGGTCACTGAGACCCAGTACTTC.

This chain links TRBV6-1 with TRBJ1-6; 9 nucleotides align to TRBD1. J lost 10 bases, V lost 3 bases, and 4 bases had no gene match. Germline CDR1 MNHNS, CDR2 SASEGT. CDR3 length: 14 amino acids. Here the CDR3 DNA reads TGTGCCAGCAGTGAGGGGACAGGGAGCTCACCCCTCCACTTT. Encoded protein: CASSEGTGSSPLHF.

This chain uses TRBV29-1 with TRBJ2-3; a possible D gene is TRBD2 (7 bases). Looked up from germline, CDR1 is SQVTM and CDR2 is ANQGSEA. The CDR3 has 13 residues. V lost 5 bases and J lost 4, with 13 bases in between. Here the CDR3 DNA reads TGCAGCGTTCGGGGGGCTTTCTCAGATACGCAGTATTTT. Protein sequence: CSVRGAFSDTQYF.

The genes are TRBV2 and TRBJ2-1; 12 positions match TRBD2. CDR1 and CDR2 from the germline V gene are SNHLY and FYNNEI. This CDR3 is built from 21 residues. The V and J ends lost 3 bases and 0 bases, in that order; junction bases with no gene match: 15. The CDR3 region has the DNA TGTGCCAGCAGTGATCCCCTAGCTAGCGGGGGGGTTCCCTCCTCCTACAATGAGCAGTTCTTC. It codes for CASSDPLASGGVPSSYNEQFF.

This chain uses TRBV29-1 with TRBJ2-2; D not certain. Germline V lookup: CDR1 SQVTM, CDR2 ANQGSEA. The V end lost 4 bases, the J end lost 6 bases, and 15 bases lay between the germline ends. This CDR3 has 14 amino acids. DNA of the CDR3: TGCAGCGTTGGGGCCACCTCGCCGCCCGGGGAGCTGTTTTTT. This translates into CSVGATSPPGELFF.

The chain has TRBV19 and TRBJ1-2, with TRBD1 matching over 9 bases. The germline V gene has CDR1 LNHDA and CDR2 SQIVND (reference sequence). V was pared by 6 bases and J by 6 bases, with 5 bases of the junction left unmatched. This CDR3 spans 13 amino acids. In DNA form, the CDR3 reads TGTGCCAGTAGCCTCCGGACAGGGGATGGCTACACCTTC. This encodes CASSLRTGDGYTF.

This clone rates as large (0.1 to 1%). The chain recombines TRBV6-4 with TRBJ1-2; TRBD1 matches at 8 bases. Per the germline V gene, CDR1 is MRHNA and CDR2 is SNTAGT. V gave up 6 bases and J gave up 9 bases; unmatched junction bases: 12. This CDR3 region has 14 residues. Written as DNA, the CDR3 is TGTGCCAGCAGCCCGACCGGGACAGGTGGTAGCTACACCTTC. This encodes CASSPTGTGGSYTF.